This T cell receptor (beta chain) was obtained from a study of CD8 T cells in Susac syndrome. Across the whole study: Intravenous immunoglobulin alone or corticosteroids were being given to patients with Susac syndrome at blood draw, unless they were therapy-naive. Broader study findings: In TEMRA cells and active patients, CD8+ clonal expansion in Susac reached its peak.

Note on this clonotype: The target antigen is unknown.

Germline V gene lookup returns CDR1 SQVTM and CDR2 ANQGSEA. CDR3 size: 11 residues. V gave up 8 bases and J gave up 10 bases, with 15 bases separating them. RNA was extracted with the RNeasy kit, and a quantity of roughly 0.45 to 1 ug was reverse transcribed using random hexamers. Amplification of TCR beta CDR3 spanned 54 Vbeta and 13 Jbeta via immunoSEQ multiplex PCR. TCRdb itself ran the immunoSEQ multiplex PCR reads through MiXCR, one entry per CDR3 protein. Of under 90,000 distinct CDR3 sequences detected, approximately 95% appear once; the ten largest clones hold roughly 0.46%. This TCR derives from a human donor with Susac syndrome. The sequenced sample was CD8+ T cells from PBMCs. The chain combines TRBV29-1 with TRBJ2-1; TRBD2 is a possible D gene (6 bases). The chain's CDR3 is CSPKGGGEQFF. The DNA for the CDR3 is TGCAGCCCAAAAGGAGGAGGGGAGCAGTTCTTC.